The rows below give T cell receptor beta chains drawn from one sample of a study of spatial heterogeneity in lung cancer. Using its own MiXCR run on the 5' RACE reads, TCRdb lists one record per CDR3 protein. The sample has about 100,000 distinct CDR3 sequences, nearly 4.5% seen once; the top ten hold 21%. Sequenced here: lung tumor tissue, sampled at surgery. These receptor sequences come from a male donor with early-stage non-small cell lung cancer. Each CDR3 is given with its conserved first and last residue. Each record gives: CDR3 DNA, CDR3 protein, clone size, D gene, V gene, J gene. D genes are given only for firm matches. The size of a clone is reported for some rows only, either as once, few or many, or as a class for expanded clones.

CDR3nt: TGCGCCAGCAGCCAACGTGGACAGGGCACAGTTACGGCTAATGAAAAACTGTTTTTT
CDR3aa: CASSQRGQGTVTANEKLFF
abundance: many
d_gene: TRBD1
v_gene: TRBV4-1
j_gene: TRBJ1-4

CDR3nt: TGTGCCAGCATTCTGTGGGGTTCTAACTATGGCTACACCTTC
CDR3aa: CASILWGSNYGYTF
abundance: many
d_gene: .
v_gene: TRBV6-1
j_gene: TRBJ1-2

CDR3nt: TGTGCCAGCAGCCCCCGTGGGGACAGTGGGAGCACAGATACGCAGTATTTT
CDR3aa: CASSPRGDSGSTDTQYF
abundance: many
d_gene: TRBD1
v_gene: TRBV11-2
j_gene: TRBJ2-3

CDR3nt: TGTGCCAGCAGCCCTCCGGACTCCGCTCTAGAGCAGTACTTC
CDR3aa: CASSPPDSALEQYF
abundance: many
d_gene: .
v_gene: TRBV12-3/TRBV12-4
j_gene: TRBJ2-7

CDR3nt: TGTGCCAGCAGAACGGGAGGGCCGGGTGAGACCCAGTACTTC
CDR3aa: CASRTGGPGETQYF
abundance: few
d_gene: TRBD2
v_gene: TRBV12-3/TRBV12-4
j_gene: TRBJ2-5

CDR3nt: TGTGCCAGCAGCCAGCAGGGAAATCAGCCCCAGCATTTT
CDR3aa: CASSQQGNQPQHF
abundance: many
d_gene: .
v_gene: TRBV14
j_gene: TRBJ1-5

CDR3nt: TGTGCCAGCCGAGAGAACCGGGACAGTGGTACTGAAGCTTTCTTT
CDR3aa: CASRENRDSGTEAFF
abundance: many
d_gene: TRBD1
v_gene: TRBV13
j_gene: TRBJ1-1

CDR3nt: TGCAGCGCTCGGACTAGCGGGAGGGGAGGTGAGCAGTTCTTC
CDR3aa: CSARTSGRGGEQFF
abundance: many
d_gene: TRBD2
v_gene: TRBV29-1
j_gene: TRBJ2-1

CDR3nt: TGCGCCAGCAGCTTAGATGCCCCCGTGGGGGGCACGCAGTATTTT
CDR3aa: CASSLDAPVGGTQYF
abundance: many
d_gene: .
v_gene: TRBV5-1
j_gene: TRBJ2-3

CDR3nt: TGTGCCAGCAGTTTAGGAGGGGAGAACACTGAAGCTTTCTTT
CDR3aa: CASSLGGENTEAFF
abundance: many
d_gene: .
v_gene: TRBV28
j_gene: TRBJ1-1

CDR3nt: TGCGCCAGCAGCTATGGGACTAGCGAAGAGACCCAGTACTTC
CDR3aa: CASSYGTSEETQYF
abundance: few
d_gene: TRBD2
v_gene: TRBV5-1
j_gene: TRBJ2-5

CDR3nt: TGCGCCAGCAGCACAGACGCCGCCGACGAGCAGTACTTC
CDR3aa: CASSTDAADEQYF
abundance: many
d_gene: .
v_gene: TRBV5-1
j_gene: TRBJ2-7

CDR3nt: TGTGCCATCAGCGGACAGATCTACAATGAGCAGTTCTTC
CDR3aa: CAISGQIYNEQFF
abundance: many
d_gene: .
v_gene: TRBV10-3
j_gene: TRBJ2-1

CDR3nt: TGTGCCAGCAACCGGGGTCCCAATTCACCCCTCCACTTT
CDR3aa: CASNRGPNSPLHF
abundance: many
d_gene: .
v_gene: TRBV6-1
j_gene: TRBJ1-6

CDR3nt: TGTGCCACCAGCAGAGATGTGGCAGATACGCAGTATTTT
CDR3aa: CATSRDVADTQYF
abundance: .
d_gene: .
v_gene: TRBV15
j_gene: TRBJ2-3

CDR3nt: TGTGCCAGCAGTTTAACAGGGTACACTGAAGCTTTCTTT
CDR3aa: CASSLTGYTEAFF
abundance: few
d_gene: .
v_gene: TRBV12-3/TRBV12-4
j_gene: TRBJ1-1

CDR3nt: TGTGCCAGCAGCTCCAGCTTGGACACTGAAGCTTTCTTT
CDR3aa: CASSSSLDTEAFF
abundance: many
d_gene: .
v_gene: TRBV7-6
j_gene: TRBJ1-1

CDR3nt: TGTGCCAGCAGCTTCTATCGAGACAGGGGGCGCGGGGAGCAGTACTTC
CDR3aa: CASSFYRDRGRGEQYF
abundance: many
d_gene: TRBD1
v_gene: TRBV28
j_gene: TRBJ2-7

CDR3nt: TGTGCCAGCAGTGGGACAACAGGGGCGGCCGGGGAGCTGTTTTTT
CDR3aa: CASSGTTGAAGELFF
abundance: few
d_gene: TRBD1
v_gene: TRBV6-1
j_gene: TRBJ2-2

CDR3nt: TGCGCCAGCAGGTTGGACCCTGGGACAGATACGCAGTATTTT
CDR3aa: CASRLDPGTDTQYF
abundance: many
d_gene: .
v_gene: TRBV10-1
j_gene: TRBJ2-3

CDR3nt: TGTGCCAGCAGCCACCTCATGATGTACAGTGGGGGACCCGGGGCCAACGTCCTGACTTTC
CDR3aa: CASSHLMMYSGGPGANVLTF
abundance: few
d_gene: .
v_gene: TRBV7-9
j_gene: TRBJ2-6

CDR3nt: TGTGCCAGCCTGGAATTATCTGGGGCCAACGTCCTGACTTTC
CDR3aa: CASLELSGANVLTF
abundance: many
d_gene: .
v_gene: TRBV13
j_gene: TRBJ2-6

CDR3nt: TGCAGCGCCCGTACTGGGATGCTTTGGACCCAGTACTTC
CDR3aa: CSARTGMLWTQYF
abundance: few
d_gene: .
v_gene: TRBV29-1
j_gene: TRBJ2-5

CDR3nt: TGTGCCAGCAGCCCGACCTCTAGGACTGTTACCTACGAGCAGTACTTC
CDR3aa: CASSPTSRTVTYEQYF
abundance: many
d_gene: .
v_gene: TRBV3-1
j_gene: TRBJ2-7

CDR3nt: TGTGCCAGCAGCGAAGTAGTGGCCCAGGTAACAGATACGCAGTATTTT
CDR3aa: CASSEVVAQVTDTQYF
abundance: few
d_gene: .
v_gene: TRBV7-9
j_gene: TRBJ2-3

CDR3nt: TGTGCCAGTTCGCTGGACGTCTACAATGAGCAGTTCTTC
CDR3aa: CASSLDVYNEQFF
abundance: many
d_gene: .
v_gene: TRBV2
j_gene: TRBJ2-1

CDR3nt: TGTGCCACCAGCATCGAACAGGGGGCTAATCAGCCCCAGCATTTT
CDR3aa: CATSIEQGANQPQHF
abundance: many
d_gene: TRBD1
v_gene: TRBV15
j_gene: TRBJ1-5

CDR3nt: TGCAGTGCTAGAAACGACAGGGCCCATCAGCCCCAGCATTTT
CDR3aa: CSARNDRAHQPQHF
abundance: many
d_gene: TRBD1
v_gene: TRBV20-1
j_gene: TRBJ1-5

CDR3nt: TGTGCCAGCAGCCCACGGTTGGGGACAGGGCCGGAGACCCAGTACTTC
CDR3aa: CASSPRLGTGPETQYF
abundance: .
d_gene: TRBD1
v_gene: TRBV7-7
j_gene: TRBJ2-5

CDR3nt: TGCGCCAGCAGCTTGTCGATGGGAGGAGATACGCAGTATTTT
CDR3aa: CASSLSMGGDTQYF
abundance: many
d_gene: .
v_gene: TRBV5-1
j_gene: TRBJ2-3

CDR3nt: TGCGCCAGCAGCCAAGATCTGGAAGGGAGTGGGGAGCAGTTCTTC
CDR3aa: CASSQDLEGSGEQFF
abundance: few
d_gene: .
v_gene: TRBV4-1
j_gene: TRBJ2-1

CDR3nt: TGCGCCAGCAGCCAAGAGAACAGGGGACACTATGGCTACACCTTC
CDR3aa: CASSQENRGHYGYTF
abundance: many
d_gene: TRBD1
v_gene: TRBV4-1
j_gene: TRBJ1-2

CDR3nt: TGCGCCAGCAGTTTAGGGACTCTTACTAATGAAAAACTGTTTTTT
CDR3aa: CASSLGTLTNEKLFF
abundance: many
d_gene: .
v_gene: TRBV10-2
j_gene: TRBJ1-4

CDR3nt: TGTGCCAGCAGTTTTTCCTGGGCCACAGGAACCTACGAGCAGTACTTC
CDR3aa: CASSFSWATGTYEQYF
abundance: .
d_gene: .
v_gene: TRBV28
j_gene: TRBJ2-7

CDR3nt: TGCGCCAGCAGCCCCGGGACTAGCGCAGATACAGATACGCAGTATTTT
CDR3aa: CASSPGTSADTDTQYF
abundance: many
d_gene: TRBD2
v_gene: TRBV5-1
j_gene: TRBJ2-3

CDR3nt: TGCGCCAGCAGTCCCCACACCCGGACTAGCGGGAGCACAGATACGCAGTATTTT
CDR3aa: CASSPHTRTSGSTDTQYF
abundance: many
d_gene: TRBD2
v_gene: TRBV23-1
j_gene: TRBJ2-3

CDR3nt: TGTGCCAGCTCACCTGCGGGACAGGGTGCCGGGGAGCTGTTTTTT
CDR3aa: CASSPAGQGAGELFF
abundance: many
d_gene: TRBD1
v_gene: TRBV18
j_gene: TRBJ2-2

CDR3nt: TGTGCCAGCAGTTTTGGCCTCAATGAGCAGTTCTTC
CDR3aa: CASSFGLNEQFF
abundance: many
d_gene: .
v_gene: TRBV12-3/TRBV12-4
j_gene: TRBJ2-1

CDR3nt: TGTGCCAGCAGGAAGGGGTCCTACACCGGGGAGCTGTTTTTT
CDR3aa: CASRKGSYTGELFF
abundance: once
d_gene: .
v_gene: TRBV3-1
j_gene: TRBJ2-2